This TCR beta chain comes out of a study of technical replicates of blood from several donors. Sequenced by immunoSEQ multiplex PCR; TCRdb stores in-frame clones only, minus some. The profile covers 65,000 to 90,000 clones, with 90% appearing a single time and roughly 4.5% taken by the ten largest. This clone was detected only a few times. The CDR3 is 15 residues long. Trimming took off 2 bases at V and 10 bases at J, with 15 bases between the two ends. Germline CDR1 and CDR2: SNHLY and FYNNEI. The clonotype was recovered from a human donor in good health. Some clones in this sample may be carry-over from other donors' samples. The source material was PBMCs. The chain has TRBV2 and TRBJ1-6; D is possibly TRBD1 (6 bases). DNA for the CDR3: TGTGCCAGCAGTGAAAGGACAGCCCGCTCGTCACCCCTCCACTTT. As protein: CASSERTARSSPLHF.